Each of the 31 T cell receptor beta chains below was sequenced from the same sample in a study of control samples from healthy donors and cancer patients. Produced via immunoSEQ multiplex PCR; TCRdb's table is partial and in-frame only. Of 70,000 to 100,000 clones listed, 70% to 90% are singletons. Sequences were obtained from PBMCs. The receptors here all came from a woman in her sixties with head and neck cancer.

The V call is TRBV10-3, the J call TRBJ1-1; the D gene is possibly TRBD1 (6 bases). Trimming left V 6 bases short and J 3 bases short, with 14 bases between. Germline assignment: CDR1 ENHRY and CDR2 SYGVKD. The CDR3 runs 14 residues. CDR3 in amino acids: CAISLGGGYTEAFF. The CDR3 nucleotides are TGTGCCATCAGCCTAGGGGGAGGTTACACTGAAGCTTTCTTT.

The gene calls are TRBV7-2 and TRBJ2-3; 11 bases line up with TRBD2. Germline V CDR1 and CDR2: SGHTA, FQGNSA. This CDR3 is built from 16 residues. V was clipped by 5 bases and J by 0 bases; unmatched bases: 4. This chain's CDR3 is CASSPRTSGSTDTQYF. The CDR3 nucleotides read TGTGCCAGCAGCCCGAGGACTAGCGGGAGCACAGATACGCAGTATTTT.

V and J are TRBV5-1 and TRBJ2-7; D perhaps matches TRBD2 (6 bases). CDR3 size: 15 residues. Germline CDR1 reads SGHRS; CDR2 reads YFSETQ. With 4 bases removed from V and 6 bases from J, the gap between germline ends came to 20 bases. CDR3 nucleotide sequence: TGCGCCAGCAGCCTGACGGGGACTCTGGGGGGCGAGCAGTACTTC. Amino acid sequence: CASSLTGTLGGEQYF.

This chain connects TRBV2 to TRBJ2-1; 9 nucleotides agree with TRBD1. CDR3 length: 13 amino acids. From germline, CDR1 is SNHLY and CDR2 FYNNEI. Trimming took 4 bases from V and 9 from J; bases not matched to a gene: 4. For the CDR3, the DNA is TGTGCCAGCAGTGGGGACAGGGCGAGTGAGCAGTTCTTC. It yields the protein CASSGDRASEQFF.

This clone was counted only a few times. The chain's CDR3 is CASTPGGVSYEQYF. The CDR3 DNA reads as TGTGCCAGCACCCCGGGAGGGGTCTCCTACGAGCAGTACTTC. The chain carries TRBV28 and TRBJ2-7; TRBD2 agrees at 8 bases. Germline V gene data show CDR1 as MDHEN and CDR2 as SYDVKM. The CDR3 has 14 amino acids. The V and J ends lost 7 bases and 0 bases, in that order; junction bases with no gene match: 5.

The rearrangement links TRBV27 to TRBJ2-7; D is possibly TRBD2 (6 bases). From germline, CDR1 is MNHEY and CDR2 SMNVEV (reference sequence). This CDR3 is built from 13 residues. V was shortened by 8 bases and J by 5 bases, with 16 bases between the two germline ends. The DNA of the CDR3 is TGTGCCAGCGGGCCTCGCGGGAACCACGAGCAGTACTTC. It is translated as CASGPRGNHEQYF.

The gene calls are TRBV7-9 and TRBJ2-1; D ambiguous. Germline values: CDR1 SEHNR, CDR2 FQNEAQ (reference sequence). The CDR3 consists of 16 residues. Trimming pared 7 bases from V and 8 bases from J, leaving 24 bases between. The CDR3, as DNA: TGTGCCAGCAAAATTCAACCGGAAGGGTTTAGGGATGAGCAGTTCTTC. Its protein product is CASKIQPEGFRDEQFF.

DNA for the CDR3: TGTGCCAGCTCATCACGACAGGGTAGCTATGGCTACACCTTC. This translates into CASSSRQGSYGYTF. The rearrangement uses TRBV18 and TRBJ1-2; TRBD1 matches at 7 bases. V lost 5 bases, J lost 4 bases, and 7 bases stayed unmatched. CDR1 is KGHSH and CDR2 is LQKENI in the germline V gene. The length of the CDR3 is 14 residues.

This clone was seen once. This chain connects TRBV19 to TRBJ1-5, with D perhaps matching TRBD1 (6 bases). Trimming took off 6 bases at V and 5 bases at J, with 17 bases between the two ends. The CDR3 spans 15 residues. Germline CDR1 reads LNHDA; CDR2 reads SQIVND (reference sequence). The CDR3 loop is CASSSRTVRDQPQHF. In DNA form, the CDR3 reads TGTGCCAGTAGCTCGAGGACAGTTCGGGATCAGCCCCAGCATTTT.

The chain links TRBV27 to TRBJ1-5, with D possibly TRBD1 on 6 matching bases. Germline assignment: CDR1 MNHEY and CDR2 SMNVEV (reference sequence). This CDR3 is built from 14 residues. The germline V and J ends were trimmed by 8 bases and 7 bases, with 18 bases remaining between them. The CDR3 DNA is TGTGCCAGCTCGAAGGGGGGGGCGGGGCAGCCCCAGCATTTT. Its translation is CASSKGGAGQPQHF.

The V call is TRBV19, the J call TRBJ1-6, with no clear D. V was clipped by 3 bases and J by 0 bases, with 9 bases between them. The CDR3 runs to 16 residues. The germline gives CDR1 LNHDA, CDR2 SQIVND (reference sequence). The CDR3: CASSMRRSSYNSPLHF. The CDR3 nucleotides read TGTGCCAGTAGTATGAGGAGGAGCTCCTATAATTCACCCCTCCACTTT.

This clone was seen a single time. The chain couples TRBV29-1 to TRBJ1-1; no definite D call. Germline loops: CDR1 SQVTM, CDR2 ANQGSEA. The CDR3 loop spans 10 amino acids. V was pared by 4 bases and J by 7 bases, with 7 bases between. CDR3 nucleotide sequence: TGCAGCGTTGTCTCCTTTGAAGCTTTCTTT. Translated: CSVVSFEAFF.

The chain is built from TRBV14 and TRBJ2-5; D may be TRBD1 (6 bases). Germline lookup yields CDR1 SGHDN and CDR2 FVKESK. This CDR3 is built from 15 residues. Trimming stripped 0 bases from V and 7 bases from J, with 15 bases between. The CDR3: CASSQDTEGHLTQYF. The CDR3, as DNA: TGTGCCAGCAGCCAAGATACTGAGGGACACTTGACCCAGTACTTC.

The chain couples TRBV19 to TRBJ1-1, with D possibly matching TRBD1 (5 bases). The CDR3 has 15 residues. Trimming pared 3 bases from V and 6 bases from J, leaving 17 bases between. CDR1 is LNHDA and CDR2 is SQIVND in the germline V gene (reference sequence). For the CDR3, the DNA is TGTGCCAGTAGTATGCAGCAGGGAAGGGGCGCTGAAGCTTTCTTT. This sequence encodes CASSMQQGRGAEAFF.

J is TRBJ1-6 and V is TRBV18; maybe TRBD1 (5 bases). Germline V gene sequence: CDR1 KGHSH, CDR2 LQKENI. V dropped 4 bases and J dropped 7 bases, with 14 bases sitting between them. This CDR3 contains 15 residues. The CDR3 protein is CASSRSRQPNSPLHF. DNA for the CDR3: TGTGCCAGCTCACGCTCCCGACAGCCGAATTCACCCCTCCACTTT.

This clone was counted only a few times. This chain joins TRBV5-4 and TRBJ1-6; 8 bases line up with TRBD1. The CDR3 has 15 amino acids. Germline CDR1 SGHNT, CDR2 YYREEE (reference sequence). V lost 2 bases to trimming and J lost 7 bases; unmatched junction nucleotides: 5. The CDR3 here is CASSLDRGSNSPLHF. The CDR3 nucleotides read TGTGCCAGCAGCTTAGACAGGGGCTCCAATTCACCCCTCCACTTT.

This clone was recorded only once. This sequence joins TRBV10-1 and TRBJ2-3; 15 bases align to TRBD2. The CDR3 contains 16 residues. CDR1 is WNHNN, CDR2 SYGVQD, per germline (reference sequence). The junction had 1 base not matched to a gene; V was cut back by 2 bases and J by 4 bases. The CDR3, as DNA: TGCGCCAGCAGTGAGGGACTAGCGGGAGGGGCAGATACGCAGTATTTT. Translated: CASSEGLAGGADTQYF.

J is TRBJ2-5 and V is TRBV6-5; tentative D call: TRBD1 (5 bases). V lost 0 bases and J 1 base, leaving 9 bases between the germline ends. The CDR3 covers 15 residues. CDR1 and CDR2 (germline): MNHEY, SVGAGI. This CDR3 reads CASSYSYDSQETQYF. CDR3 DNA: TGTGCCAGCAGTTACTCGTACGACAGCCAAGAGACCCAGTACTTC.

This clone was seen more than once but under ten times. The chain employs TRBV5-1 and TRBJ1-2; 8 bases are shared with TRBD1. The CDR3 spans 12 residues. The V gene end was trimmed by 4 bases and the J gene end by 7 bases; junction bases not matched to a gene: 3. In germline, CDR1 is SGHRS, CDR2 YFSETQ. The CDR3 DNA reads as TGCGCCAGCAGCACGGGACAGGCTGGCTACACCTTC. Its protein product is CASSTGQAGYTF.

The chain uses TRBV6-5 and TRBJ2-1; no firm D call. Between the trimmed V and J ends, which lost 8 bases and 1 base, there was a span of 9 bases. Germline-derived CDR1 and CDR2 are MNHEY and SVGAGI. CDR3 length: 13 amino acids. The CDR3 loop is CASAAASYNEQFF. CDR3 DNA sequence: TGTGCCAGCGCGGCGGCATCCTACAATGAGCAGTTCTTC.

This clone was seen once. The chain combines TRBV20-1 with TRBJ2-5; no clear D. The CDR3 is 10 amino acids. Germline assignment: CDR1 DFQATT and CDR2 SNEGSKA (reference sequence). Trimming shortened V by 3 bases and J by 2 bases, and 1 base separated the two germline ends. The CDR3 spells CSASQETQYF. The CDR3 DNA is TGCAGTGCTAGTCAAGAGACCCAGTACTTC.

V usage is TRBV15 and J usage is TRBJ1-5, with a tentative D call TRBD1 (6 bases). Germline loops: CDR1 LNHNV, CDR2 YYDKDF (reference sequence). The CDR3 runs to 15 residues. The V and J ends lost 3 bases and 4 bases respectively, with 13 bases between them. CDR3 protein: CATSSGQTENQPQHF. As DNA, the CDR3 is TGTGCCACCAGCAGTGGACAGACTGAAAATCAGCCCCAGCATTTT.

The CDR3 region has the DNA TGTGCCAGCAGCGTAGAGGGGACAGGCTTCAACGAGCAGTACTTC. It specifies CASSVEGTGFNEQYF. This sequence joins TRBV9 and TRBJ2-7; 8 nucleotides line up with TRBD1. The germline gives CDR1 SGDLS, CDR2 YYNGEE. Unmatched junction bases numbered 7, after V lost 0 bases and J lost 5 bases. The CDR3 spans 15 residues.

The rearrangement links TRBV7-2 to TRBJ1-5; 9 nucleotides match TRBD1. The CDR3 loop spans 12 amino acids. Germline lookup yields CDR1 SGHTA and CDR2 FQGNSA. V was clipped by 8 bases and J by 6 bases; unmatched bases: 2. CDR3 bases: TGTGCCAGCGGACAGGGGACTCAGCCCCAGCATTTT. Residues: CASGQGTQPQHF. Filled out from reference TRBV7-2 and TRBJ1-5, the complete variable domain reads GAGVSQSPSNKVTEKGKDVELRCDPISGHTALYWYRQSLGQGLEFLIYFQGNSAPDKSGLPSDRFSAERTGGSVSTLTIQRTQQEDSAVYLCASGQGTQPQHFGDGTRLSIL.

The chain employs TRBV18 and TRBJ2-7, with a possible D match to TRBD1 (5 bases). The CDR3 spans 15 residues. V lost 3 bases to trimming and J lost 3 bases, with 15 bases between them. Germline V gene lookup returns CDR1 KGHSH and CDR2 LQKENI. The CDR3 DNA sequence: TGTGCCAGCTCACCTTTGCAGGGCGCGAACTACGAGCAGTACTTC. Translated: CASSPLQGANYEQYF.

The sample holds one count of this clone. J is TRBJ2-5 and V is TRBV19, with D possibly matching TRBD2 (7 bases). The CDR3 runs to 15 residues. V was pared by 6 bases and J by 0 bases, with 14 bases between. CDR1 is LNHDA, CDR2 SQIVND, per germline (reference sequence). The CDR3 loop reads CASRGGTPYQETQYF. The CDR3 coding sequence is TGTGCCAGTAGGGGAGGGACACCCTACCAAGAGACCCAGTACTTC.

The chain has TRBV7-2 and TRBJ2-1; TRBD2 agrees at 9 bases. The germline V gene encodes CDR1 SGHTA and CDR2 FQGNSA. V trimming: 6 bases; J trimming: 6 bases; junction bases outside the gene matches: 12. CDR3 size: 16 residues. CDR3 amino acids: CASSTRGLANTNEQFF. The CDR3 nucleotides are TGTGCCAGCAGTACAAGGGGACTAGCAAACACCAATGAGCAGTTCTTC.

This clone was seen more than once but under ten times. The chain combines TRBV5-1 with TRBJ1-5, with 9 bases aligning to TRBD1. CDR3 length: 14 residues. The trim removed 4 bases at V and 9 bases at J, leaving 8 bases unmatched. Germline CDR1 is SGHRS and CDR2 is YFSETQ. In DNA form, the CDR3 reads TGCGCCAGCAGCACTAGGACAGGGGTGCTGCCCCAGCATTTT. It codes for CASSTRTGVLPQHF.

The rearrangement links TRBV4-3 to TRBJ1-3, with D perhaps TRBD1 (6 bases). The CDR3 sequence is 17 residues long. V lost 0 bases and J 3 bases, leaving 15 bases between the germline ends. Germline V gene lookup returns CDR1 LGHNA and CDR2 YSLEER. The CDR3 sequence: CASSQDSTGYLGNTIYF. CDR3 bases: TGCGCCAGCAGCCAAGATTCCACAGGGTATCTTGGAAACACCATATATTTT.

The chain is built from TRBV24-1 and TRBJ2-2; tentatively, D is TRBD2 (6 bases). The CDR3 extends over 14 amino acids. Trimming left V 4 bases short and J 7 bases short, with 12 bases between. From germline, CDR1 is KGHDR and CDR2 SFDVKD. The chain's CDR3 is CATSEFPGDGELFF. Written as DNA, the CDR3 is TGTGCCACCAGTGAGTTTCCGGGGGACGGGGAGCTGTTTTTT.

This chain joins TRBV13 and TRBJ2-7; 9 bases are a match to TRBD2. Germline CDR1 PRHDT, CDR2 FYEKMQ (reference sequence). The CDR3 has 14 residues. J was trimmed by 2 bases and V by 2 bases; bases with no gene match: 1. The CDR3 loop reads CASSLLAGAYEQYF. In DNA, the CDR3 is TGTGCCAGCAGCTTATTAGCGGGAGCCTACGAGCAGTACTTC.